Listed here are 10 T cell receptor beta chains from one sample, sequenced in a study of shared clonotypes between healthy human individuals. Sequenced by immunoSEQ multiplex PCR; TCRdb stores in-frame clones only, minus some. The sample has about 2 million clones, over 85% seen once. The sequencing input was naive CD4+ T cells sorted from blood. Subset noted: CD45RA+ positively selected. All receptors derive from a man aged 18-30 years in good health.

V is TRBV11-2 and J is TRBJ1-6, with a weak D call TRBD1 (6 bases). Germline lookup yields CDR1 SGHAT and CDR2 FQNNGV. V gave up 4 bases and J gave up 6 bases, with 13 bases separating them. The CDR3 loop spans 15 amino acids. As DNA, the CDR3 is TGTGCCAGCAGCTCAGCCCCAGGGGCTAATTCACCCCTCCACTTT. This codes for CASSSAPGANSPLHF.

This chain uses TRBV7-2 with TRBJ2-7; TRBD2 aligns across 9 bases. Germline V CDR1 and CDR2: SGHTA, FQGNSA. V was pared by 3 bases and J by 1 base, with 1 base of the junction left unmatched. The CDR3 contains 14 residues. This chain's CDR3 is CASSFGLASYEQYF. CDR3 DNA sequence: TGTGCCAGCAGCTTCGGACTAGCGTCCTACGAGCAGTACTTC.

The CDR3 spells CASSDTGGPYGYTF. The CDR3 bases are TGCGCCAGCAGTGATACAGGGGGTCCCTATGGCTACACCTTC. The chain joins TRBV10-2 to TRBJ1-2; 8 bases fit TRBD1. Germline assignment: CDR1 WSHSY and CDR2 SAAADI. This CDR3 contains 14 residues. V dropped 3 bases and J dropped 4; count of bases not matched to a gene: 4.

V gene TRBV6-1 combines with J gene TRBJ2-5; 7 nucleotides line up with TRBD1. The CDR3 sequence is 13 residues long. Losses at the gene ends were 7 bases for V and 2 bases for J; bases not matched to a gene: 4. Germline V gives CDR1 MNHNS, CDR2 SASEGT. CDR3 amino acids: CASISQGQETQYF. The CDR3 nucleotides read TGTGCCAGCATATCACAGGGGCAAGAGACCCAGTACTTC.

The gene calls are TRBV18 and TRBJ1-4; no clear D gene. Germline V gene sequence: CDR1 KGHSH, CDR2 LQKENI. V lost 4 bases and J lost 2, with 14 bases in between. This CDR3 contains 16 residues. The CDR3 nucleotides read TGTGCCAGCTCACTGCGGGAGGGAGTGACTAATGAAAAACTGTTTTTT. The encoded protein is CASSLREGVTNEKLFF.

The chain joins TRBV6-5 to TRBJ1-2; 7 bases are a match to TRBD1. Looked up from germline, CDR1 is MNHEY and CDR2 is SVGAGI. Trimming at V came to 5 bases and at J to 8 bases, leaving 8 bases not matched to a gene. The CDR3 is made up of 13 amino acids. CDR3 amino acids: CASSLGTDKGYTF. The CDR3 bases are TGTGCCAGCAGTCTCGGGACAGACAAGGGCTACACCTTC.

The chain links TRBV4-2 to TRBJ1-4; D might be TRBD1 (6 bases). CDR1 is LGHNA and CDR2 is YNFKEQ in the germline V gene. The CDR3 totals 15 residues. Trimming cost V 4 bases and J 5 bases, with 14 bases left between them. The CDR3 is CASSPFRGENEKLFF. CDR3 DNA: TGTGCCAGCAGCCCCTTTAGGGGGGAGAATGAAAAACTGTTTTTT.

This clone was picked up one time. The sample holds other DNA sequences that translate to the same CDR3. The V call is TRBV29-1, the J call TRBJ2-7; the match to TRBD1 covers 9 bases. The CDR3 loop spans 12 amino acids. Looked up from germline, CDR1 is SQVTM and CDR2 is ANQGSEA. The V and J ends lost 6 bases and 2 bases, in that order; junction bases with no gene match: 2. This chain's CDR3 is CSVGQGTYEQYF. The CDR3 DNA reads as TGCAGCGTAGGACAGGGGACCTACGAGCAGTACTTC.

For the CDR3, the DNA is TGTGCCAGCACCAGAGGGAGCGGGGGGGTCCATGAGCAGTTCTTC. Translating it yields CASTRGSGGVHEQFF. V and J are TRBV6-6 and TRBJ2-1; 10 bases fit TRBD2. CDR3 size: 15 residues. The J segment lost 8 bases and the V segment lost 7 bases, leaving 11 bases of the junction unmatched. The germline CDR1 and CDR2 sequences are MNHNY and SVGAGI (reference sequence).

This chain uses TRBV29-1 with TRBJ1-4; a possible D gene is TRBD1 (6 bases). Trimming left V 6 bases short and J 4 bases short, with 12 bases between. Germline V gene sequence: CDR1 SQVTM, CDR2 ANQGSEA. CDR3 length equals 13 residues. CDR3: CSVGQNFNEKLFF. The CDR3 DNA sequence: TGCAGCGTAGGACAGAACTTTAATGAAAAACTGTTTTTT.